The clone carrying this T cell receptor (beta chain) was counted a few times. The CDR3 spans 14 residues. Trimming pared 3 bases from V and 2 bases from J, leaving 11 bases between. Germline V gene sequence: CDR1 MNHEY, CDR2 SVGAGI. As to time point: newly diagnosed, previously untreated cHL patient sample. Comparison samples consisted of PBMCs from newly diagnosed, untreated classical Hodgkin lymphoma. Generated by immunoSEQ multiplex PCR, the TCRdb table keeps only in-frame clones and is missing some. The sample consists of about 25,000 clones, around 94% of them appearing once. The sample comes from a study of PD-1 blockade in classical Hodgkin lymphoma.

This TCR came from a human donor with classical Hodgkin lymphoma. The specimen sequenced was peripheral blood mononuclear cells (PBMCs). The chain links TRBV6-5 to TRBJ2-7; D perhaps matches TRBD2 (6 bases). The CDR3 spells CASSYGRKPYEQYF. In nucleotides, the CDR3 is TGTGCCAGCAGTTATGGGAGGAAGCCCTACGAGCAGTACTTC.